The present T cell receptor beta chain was sequenced within a study of control samples from healthy donors and cancer patients. The germline V gene has CDR1 SNHLY and CDR2 FYNNEI. V was shortened by 5 bases and J by 7 bases, with 9 bases between the two germline ends. The CDR3 spans 12 residues. In its sample, this clone was seen once. Profiled with immunoSEQ multiplex PCR; TCRdb holds only in-frame clones, not every one. The sample has around 94,000 clones, around 87% seen once; the top ten hold roughly 1.3%. V usage is TRBV2 and J usage is TRBJ1-5, with unresolved D. The sample was blood. This receptor was obtained from a woman aged 45-60 years in good health. The CDR3 here is CASSQERQPQHF. The CDR3 region has the DNA TGTGCCAGCAGTCAGGAGCGACAGCCCCAGCATTTT.